This T cell receptor beta chain was captured in a study of human T cells and chemical hapten exposure. Across the whole study: Sensitization was performed using 2% DPC on a roughly 2 cm by roughly 2 cm upper inner arm skin site. Across the whole study, which lasted around 24 weeks, patients were given diphenylcyclopropenone on the scalp once a week.

TCRdb ran MiXCR on the RACE reads and lists one entry per CDR3 protein. This sample has about 360,000 distinct CDR3 sequences, with around 4.8% found just once. Time point in this sample: patch test 1, 2 weeks after DPC sensitization. Treatment indicated: therapeutic diphenylcyclopropenone sensitization with weekly scalp DPC. The study drew its donors from alopecia patients who were 18 to 70 years old and suitable for DPC. The CDR3 is 17 residues long. In germline, CDR1 is SQVTM, CDR2 ANQGSEA. V lost 0 bases and J 4 bases, leaving 21 bases between the germline ends. This clonotype was seen many times. J is TRBJ2-5 and V is TRBV29-1; TRBD1 or TRBD2 may be the D gene (5 bases each). This TCR was recovered from a woman between 50 and 59 years old with alopecia areata. Some clones in this sample may be carry-over from other donors' samples. The material sequenced was whole blood, taken in connection with sensitization to the hapten diphenylcyclopropenone (DPC). The CDR3 nucleotides are TGCAGCGTTGAAGATGGGGGAAGGGGTGGCTACCGAGAGACCCAGTACTTC. This gives the protein CSVEDGGRGGYRETQYF.